This is a list of T cell receptor beta chains from one sample in a study of blood T cell repertoires in COVID-19. Generated by immunoSEQ multiplex PCR, the TCRdb table keeps only in-frame clones and is missing some. This table has around 300,000 clones, approximately 86% appearing once. The sample consisted of peripheral blood. These receptor sequences come from a woman aged 70-85 years with COVID-19, enrolled during active disease. CDR3s include the opening cysteine and the closing phenylalanine or tryptophan. Fields, in order: clone size, D gene, V gene, J gene, CDR3 protein, CDR3 DNA. A D gene is named only where the DNA matches it firmly. Rows may omit the clone size; those that give it use once, few, many or a size class.

NA	TRBD2	TRBV27	TRBJ2-3	CATSGGPGDTQYF	TGTGCCACTTCGGGGGGGCCGGGAGATACGCAGTATTTT
NA	TRBD1	TRBV2	TRBJ1-1	CASSPKTGPIEAFF	TGTGCCAGCAGTCCGAAGACAGGGCCGATTGAAGCTTTCTTT
NA	NA	TRBV11-2	TRBJ2-3	CASSTIIEGVDTQYF	TGTGCCAGCAGCACAATAATTGAAGGGGTAGATACGCAGTATTTT
NA	NA	TRBV28	TRBJ1-2	CASSLWDTSYGYTF	TGTGCCAGCAGTTTATGGGACACAAGCTATGGCTACACCTTC
NA	NA	TRBV4-1	TRBJ2-5	CASSQPRRTSPRETQYF	TGCGCCAGCAGCCAACCTCGCCGAACTAGCCCCCGAGAGACCCAGTACTTC
NA	TRBD2	TRBV29-1	TRBJ2-3	CSVEAGIRTDTQYF	TGCAGCGTAGAAGCGGGGATTCGCACAGATACGCAGTATTTT
NA	TRBD1	TRBV10-3	TRBJ2-5	CAISGRTGDRETQYF	TGTGCCATCAGTGGCCGGACAGGGGATCGAGAGACCCAGTACTTC
once	NA	TRBV3-1/TRBV3-2	TRBJ1-2	CASSDLGDDYGYTF	TGTGCCAGCAGCGACCTGGGAGATGACTATGGCTACACCTTC
NA	TRBD1	TRBV5-6	TRBJ1-5	CASSLGQGINQPQHF	TGTGCCAGCAGCTTGGGACAGGGAATTAATCAGCCCCAGCATTTT
NA	NA	TRBV28	TRBJ2-3	CASSLWGRGPDTQYF	TGTGCCAGCAGTTTATGGGGCAGGGGTCCAGATACGCAGTATTTT
few	NA	TRBV28	TRBJ1-6	CASSFQGGNSPLHF	TGTGCCAGCAGTTTCCAGGGTGGGAATTCACCCCTCCACTTT
NA	TRBD1	TRBV28	TRBJ2-7	CASLARGTGSGRQYF	TGTGCCAGCCTCGCCCGGGGGACAGGATCGGGAAGGCAGTACTTC
NA	NA	TRBV24-1	TRBJ1-5	CATSDQQGRQPQHF	TGTGCCACCAGTGATCAACAGGGAAGACAGCCCCAGCATTTT
NA	NA	TRBV4-2	TRBJ2-5	CASSQGGTEETQYF	TGTGCCAGCAGCCAAGGCGGGACCGAAGAGACCCAGTACTTC
NA	NA	TRBV4-3	TRBJ2-3	CASSVGSPATDTQYF	TGCGCCAGCAGCGTCGGGTCCCCGGCGACAGATACGCAGTATTTT
NA	NA	TRBV7-9	TRBJ1-2	CASSLDTFYGYTF	TGTGCCAGCAGCTTAGACACATTCTATGGCTACACCTTC
NA	NA	TRBV7-3	TRBJ1-2	CASSFSPEKTEGYTF	TGTGCCAGCAGCTTTAGTCCGGAGAAAACCGAGGGCTACACCTTC
NA	NA	TRBV15	TRBJ1-4	CATSQGRANEKLFF	TGTGCCACCAGCCAGGGGCGGGCTAATGAAAAACTGTTTTTT
NA	TRBD1	TRBV7-2	TRBJ2-1	CASSSDRGSYNEQFF	TGTGCCAGCAGTTCCGACAGGGGGAGCTACAATGAGCAGTTCTTC
NA	NA	TRBV3-1/TRBV3-2	TRBJ1-4	CASSQDLGAEKLFF	TGTGCCAGCAGCCAAGATCTTGGGGCTGAAAAACTGTTTTTT
NA	TRBD1	TRBV4-2	TRBJ1-1	CASSQAPGQGAGTEAFF	TGTGCCAGCAGCCAAGCCCCAGGACAGGGGGCGGGGACTGAAGCTTTCTTT
NA	NA	TRBV5-1	TRBJ1-4	CASSLFAGVNDEKLFF	TGCGCCAGCAGCTTGTTTGCGGGGGTAAACGATGAAAAACTGTTTTTT
NA	NA	TRBV5-4	TRBJ2-1	CASQNQAGAPYNEQFF	TGTGCCAGCCAGAACCAAGCAGGGGCGCCGTACAATGAGCAGTTCTTC
few	NA	TRBV5-1	TRBJ2-5	CASSAQGYEQETQYF	TGCGCCAGCAGCGCACAGGGTTATGAGCAAGAGACCCAGTACTTC
NA	NA	TRBV12-3/TRBV12-4	TRBJ2-5	CASSLQGQETQYF	TGTGCCAGCAGTTTACAGGGTCAAGAGACCCAGTACTTC
NA	TRBD2	TRBV19	TRBJ2-7	CASSSIPGLAESSYEQYF	TGTGCCAGTAGCTCAATCCCCGGACTAGCTGAAAGCTCCTACGAGCAGTACTTC
NA	TRBD1	TRBV5-8	TRBJ2-7	CASRDRLPYEQYF	TGTGCCAGCAGGGACAGGCTCCCCTACGAGCAGTACTTC
NA	TRBD1	TRBV5-4	TRBJ1-2	CASSPRDRDPYGYTF	TGTGCCAGCAGCCCCCGGGACAGGGACCCCTATGGCTACACCTTC
NA	TRBD1	TRBV2	TRBJ1-6	CASSEARTGGFNSPLHF	TGTGCCAGCAGTGAAGCCCGGACAGGGGGTTTCAATTCACCCCTCCACTTT
NA	NA	TRBV19	TRBJ2-7	CASTGQAYEQYF	TGTGCCAGTACCGGACAAGCCTACGAGCAGTACTTC
few	NA	TRBV12-5	TRBJ1-1	CASGLPGSEAFF	TGTGCTAGTGGTTTGCCAGGGTCTGAAGCTTTCTTT
NA	NA	TRBV6-5	TRBJ1-2	CASSYPQGNYGYTF	TGTGCCAGCAGTTACCCCCAGGGGAACTATGGCTACACCTTC
NA	TRBD1	TRBV4-3	TRBJ1-1	CASSPGQGVRNTEAFF	TGCGCCAGCAGCCCGGGACAGGGCGTGAGGAACACTGAAGCTTTCTTT
NA	NA	TRBV5-4	TRBJ1-4	CASSLKQGGATNEKLFF	TGTGCCAGCAGCTTGAAACAGGGTGGTGCAACTAATGAAAAACTGTTTTTT
NA	NA	TRBV14	TRBJ1-1	CASSQGPDLGAFF	TGTGCCAGCAGCCAAGGACCGGACTTAGGGGCTTTCTTT
few	TRBD1	TRBV7-9	TRBJ2-1	CASSAGGQGAMGLFF	TGTGCCAGCAGCGCCGGGGGACAGGGGGCGATGGGCCTGTTCTTC
NA	TRBD1	TRBV19	TRBJ2-4	CASSIEIGQGNGQYF	TGTGCCAGTAGTATAGAAATTGGACAGGGGAACGGTCAGTACTTC
once	TRBD1	TRBV6-7	TRBJ1-6	CASSTTRDSSYNSPLHF	TGTGCCAGCAGTACTACCCGGGACAGCTCCTATAATTCACCCCTCCACTTT
NA	NA	TRBV2	TRBJ1-1	CASSEGSRERTEAFF	TGTGCCAGCAGTGAAGGTAGCAGAGAAAGGACTGAAGCTTTCTTT
once	TRBD1	TRBV29-1	TRBJ1-1	CSVVRGPAEAFF	TGCAGCGTCGTCAGGGGGCCAGCTGAAGCTTTCTTT
NA	NA	TRBV7-2	TRBJ1-6	CASSLRFPSSYNSPLHF	TGTGCCAGCAGCCTCCGGTTTCCGAGCTCCTATAATTCACCCCTCCACTTT
once	TRBD1	TRBV5-1	TRBJ1-2	CASSLLGQAYGYTF	TGCGCCAGCAGCTTGCTAGGACAGGCCTATGGCTACACCTTC
few	TRBD2	TRBV3-1/TRBV3-2	TRBJ2-1	CASSHPTSGPYNEQFF	TGTGCCAGCAGCCACCCCACTAGCGGACCTTACAATGAGCAGTTCTTC
NA	NA	TRBV28	TRBJ1-1	CASSLHAGWSFSNTEAFF	TGTGCCAGCAGTTTACACGCAGGGTGGAGTTTTTCAAACACTGAAGCTTTCTTT
NA	TRBD2	TRBV7-2	TRBJ2-1	CASSLPKRGGGLSYNEQFF	TGTGCCAGCAGCTTACCCAAGCGGGGGGGCGGGTTATCCTACAATGAGCAGTTCTTC
NA	NA	TRBV18	TRBJ2-2	CASSHDLSANTGELFF	TGTGCCAGCTCACACGATCTTAGCGCGAACACCGGGGAGCTGTTTTTT
few	NA	TRBV7-9	TRBJ1-1	CASLTPNQDQTEAFF	TGTGCCAGCCTCACACCCAACCAGGATCAGACTGAAGCTTTCTTT
NA	NA	TRBV23-1	TRBJ1-5	CASSQSLEADNNNQPQHF	TGCGCCAGCAGTCAGTCCCTTGAGGCAGATAATAACAATCAGCCCCAGCATTTT